These 22 T cell receptor beta chains were sequenced from one sample in a study of OX40 agonist ivuxolimab in advanced cancers. Method: immunoSEQ multiplex PCR; TCRdb's copy keeps in-frame clones and lacks some. The repertoire holds roughly 48,000 clones, with roughly 85% as singletons. Sequenced material: CD4+ or CD8+ T cells sorted from blood, taken in a trial of the OX40 agonist ivuxolimab. The receptors come from an adult with an advanced solid tumor such as melanoma, head and neck, liver or kidney cancer.

Points on this clone: The junction shows a germline mismatch at one end, possibly a read error. The genes are TRBV7-7 and TRBJ2-3; D remains unclear. The CDR3 runs to 13 residues. Germline CDR1 SSHAT, CDR2 FNYEAQ (reference sequence). In DNA form, the CDR3 reads TGTGCTAGCAGCTTCACGTGGGGAGATACGCAGTATTTT. It yields the protein CASSFTWGDTQYF.

In the case of this clone: A read error may be the cause here, since a much bigger clone is one base away. The chain carries TRBV4-1 and TRBJ2-7, with D possibly being TRBD2 (7 bases). Trimming removed 1 base at V and 5 bases at J, with 15 bases between. CDR1 is MGHRA, CDR2 YSYEKL, per germline. The CDR3 has 15 amino acids. In nucleotides, the CDR3 is TGCGCCAGCAGCCAAGCAGGGGCGGGAGCGGACGAGCAGTACTTC. Translated: CASSQAGAGADEQYF.

The CDR3 region has the DNA TGCGCCAGCAGCTCCTCAGACAGGGTCAGCAACGAGCAGTACTTC. Translated, it gives CASSSSDRVSNEQYF. This chain connects TRBV5-1 to TRBJ2-7; 7 bases fit TRBD1. J gave up 5 bases and V 3 bases, and 11 bases lay outside the gene matches. Germline V gene lookup returns CDR1 SGHRS and CDR2 YFSETQ. The length of the CDR3 is 15 residues.

A few counts support this clone. J is TRBJ2-1 and V is TRBV2; D gene unclear. Looked up from germline, CDR1 is SNHLY and CDR2 is FYNNEI. Deletions cut 7 bases from V and 1 base from J, with 8 bases between. CDR3 length equals 13 residues. CDR3 nucleotide sequence: TGTGCCAGCAAGGCGGATTCCTACAATGAGCAGTTCTTC. The encoded protein is CASKADSYNEQFF.

This clone was counted once. The chain recombines TRBV28 with TRBJ2-1; 11 bases line up with TRBD2. This CDR3 is built from 15 residues. From germline, CDR1 is MDHEN and CDR2 SYDVKM. V shed 9 bases and J 1 base; nucleotides not matched to a gene: 5. CDR3 in DNA: TGTGCCAGTGGGGCTAGCGGGAGGTCCTACAATGAGCAGTTCTTC. Protein sequence: CASGASGRSYNEQFF.

The CDR3 DNA reads as TGTGCCAGCAGTCGGACGCAGGATACGCAGTATTTT. Translated: CASSRTQDTQYF. The chain employs TRBV6-1 and TRBJ2-3; D is undetermined. The V gene's germline CDR1 is MNHNS and CDR2 SASEGT. Trimming left V 5 bases short and J 6 bases short, with 9 bases between. The CDR3 is 12 residues long.

The chain joins TRBV30 to TRBJ1-2; 8 positions match TRBD1. The CDR3 has 15 residues. Trimming cost V 3 bases and J 5 bases; bases outside gene matches: 11. Germline-derived CDR1 and CDR2 are GTSNPN and SVGIG (reference sequence). The CDR3 sequence is CAWSPNQGAHYGYTF. CDR3 nucleotides: TGTGCCTGGAGCCCAAACCAGGGGGCGCATTATGGCTACACCTTC. Full variable domain (missing parts from reference TRBV30 and TRBJ1-2): SQTIHQWPATLVQPVGSPLSLECTVEGTSNPNLYWYRQAAGRGLQLLFYSVGIGQISSEVPQNLSASRPQDRQFILSSKKLLLSDSGFYLCAWSPNQGAHYGYTFGSGTRLTVV.

This chain uses TRBV7-8 with TRBJ2-1, with D unclear. V lost 4 bases and J lost 4, with 8 bases in between. From germline, CDR1 is SGHVS and CDR2 FQNEAQ. CDR3 size: 13 residues. The CDR3 nucleotides are TGTGCCAGCAGCTCCGGGTTTTACAATGAGCAGTTCTTC. Protein product: CASSSGFYNEQFF.

The chain has TRBV5-1 and TRBJ2-7, with TRBD1 matching over 10 bases. V was clipped by 5 bases and J by 0 bases; unmatched bases: 2. Looked up from germline, CDR1 is SGHRS and CDR2 is YFSETQ. CDR3 length: 14 residues. The CDR3: CASSRDRGSYEQYF. CDR3 sequence (DNA): TGCGCCAGCAGTAGGGACAGGGGCTCCTACGAGCAGTACTTC.

The chain carries TRBV5-5 and TRBJ2-3; D is ambiguous. The CDR3 contains 16 residues. The V gene's germline CDR1 is SGHKS and CDR2 YYEKEE (reference sequence). Trimming took off 1 base at V and 1 base at J, with 13 bases between the two ends. The CDR3 region is CASSLIRAGGTDTQYF. CDR3 DNA sequence: TGTGCCAGCAGCTTGATTAGGGCCGGAGGCACAGATACGCAGTATTTT.

A note on this clone: One junction end disagrees with the germline gene, perhaps due to a read error. The same CDR3 arises from other DNA sequences in this sample as well. The chain is built from TRBV7-3 and TRBJ2-6; no clear D. The CDR3 is 14 residues long. In germline, CDR1 is SGHTA, CDR2 FQGTGA. Written as DNA, the CDR3 is TGTGCCAGCAGCTCTGCCGGATCGGTGGCCGTCCTGACCTTC. Its translation is CASSSAGSVAVLTF.

The chain recombines TRBV29-1 with TRBJ2-7, with TRBD2 matching 9 bases. The CDR3 contains 14 residues. CDR1 and CDR2 (germline): SQVTM, ANQGSEA. The V gene end was trimmed by 8 bases and the J gene end by 5 bases; junction bases not matched to a gene: 13. The CDR3 loop is CSFSGREGLDEQYF. The DNA for the CDR3 is TGCAGCTTCTCTGGGCGGGAGGGCCTCGACGAGCAGTACTTC.

The rearrangement uses TRBV6-6 and TRBJ2-1; the D gene is possibly TRBD2 (7 bases). The CDR3 totals 13 residues. CDR1 MNHNY and CDR2 SVGAGI come from the germline V gene (reference sequence). V shed 6 bases and J shed 6 bases, with 12 bases lying between them. The CDR3 loop is CASRAGGLNEQFF. The DNA for the CDR3 is TGTGCCAGCAGGGCCGGGGGGCTCAATGAGCAGTTCTTC.

This chain joins TRBV30 and TRBJ2-7, with D perhaps matching TRBD1 (7 bases). The CDR3 sequence is 13 residues long. CDR1 and CDR2 from the germline V gene are GTSNPN and SVGIG (reference sequence). V was cut by 8 bases and J by 2 bases, with 16 bases left in between. For the CDR3, the DNA is TGTGCCGGCGGGACAGCCAACCCCTACGAGCAGTACTTC. Encoded protein: CAGGTANPYEQYF.

Only one count was recorded for this clone. CDR3 loop: CASSYRAAPGNTIYF. CDR3 in DNA: TGTGCCAGCAGTTACAGGGCCGCCCCTGGAAACACCATATATTTT. The rearrangement joins TRBV2 to TRBJ1-3; a possible D gene is TRBD1 (6 bases). The CDR3 has 15 residues. Germline assignment: CDR1 SNHLY and CDR2 FYNNEI. Trimming stripped 5 bases from V and 2 bases from J, with 13 bases between.

This chain's CDR3 is CASSRAQLRSGANVLTF. CDR3 in DNA: TGTGCCAGCTCACGGGCGCAATTACGCTCTGGGGCCAACGTCCTGACTTTC. The chain employs TRBV18 and TRBJ2-6, with D hard to call. CDR3 length: 17 residues. Germline-derived CDR1 and CDR2 are KGHSH and LQKENI. The V end lost 4 bases, the J end lost 0 bases, and 13 bases lay between the germline ends.

This chain joins TRBV28 and TRBJ2-1; 14 bases are shared with TRBD2. Trimming at V came to 5 bases and at J to 0 bases, leaving 9 bases not matched to a gene. The CDR3 consists of 19 residues. In germline, CDR1 is MDHEN, CDR2 SYDVKM. For the CDR3, the DNA is TGTGCCAGCAGTCTTAGGACTAGCGGGAGGCTGAGCTCCTACAATGAGCAGTTCTTC. Its translation: CASSLRTSGRLSSYNEQFF.

The V and J genes are TRBV5-7 and TRBJ2-7, with 9 positions matching TRBD2. TRBV5-7 is identified as an open reading frame with a role that is uncertain. J lost 3 bases, V lost 0 bases, and 4 bases had no gene match. The CDR3 runs to 15 residues. CDR3 residues: CASSLAAGGDYEQYF. The CDR3, as DNA: TGTGCCAGCAGCTTGGCCGCGGGGGGGGACTACGAGCAGTACTTC.

The chain combines TRBV18 with TRBJ1-1; no firm D call. V lost 2 bases and J lost 1, with 11 bases in between. CDR3 length: 15 residues. Looked up from germline, CDR1 is KGHSH and CDR2 is LQKENI. The CDR3 sequence is CASSPRLEANTEAFF. The CDR3 bases are TGTGCCAGCTCACCAAGGCTAGAAGCGAACACTGAAGCTTTCTTT.

The chain uses TRBV27 and TRBJ2-5; 8 bases agree with TRBD1. The CDR3 is made up of 15 amino acids. Germline V gives CDR1 MNHEY, CDR2 SMNVEV (reference sequence). V lost 6 bases to trimming and J lost 5 bases; unmatched junction nucleotides: 11. The CDR3 DNA follows: TGTGCCAGCAGGGACCCCGGACAGGGTCAGGAGACCCAGTACTTC. It translates to CASRDPGQGQETQYF.

V usage is TRBV6-5 and J usage is TRBJ1-5, with 9 nucleotides matching TRBD1. The germline CDR1 and CDR2 sequences are MNHEY and SVGAGI. The CDR3 is 14 residues long. V trimming: 5 bases; J trimming: 7 bases; junction bases outside the gene matches: 6. The CDR3 protein is CASSDRGSAQPQHF. CDR3 coding DNA: TGTGCCAGCAGTGACAGGGGGAGTGCCCAGCCCCAGCATTTT.

The gene calls are TRBV10-3 and TRBJ1-1, with D uncertain. This CDR3 has 14 residues. Germline lookup yields CDR1 ENHRY and CDR2 SYGVKD. V lost 0 bases and J lost 1, with 6 bases in between. DNA of the CDR3: TGTGCCATCAGTGAGTCGGGAACGAACACTGAAGCTTTCTTT. It translates to CAISESGTNTEAFF.